One TCR beta chain is described in this entry. Its antigen is currently unknown. These data originate in a study of T cell responses to AZD1222 COVID-19 vaccine. This CDR3 contains 15 residues. From germline, CDR1 is SGHTA and CDR2 FQGNSA. V gave up 3 bases and J gave up 1 base, with 12 bases separating them. Generated by immunoSEQ multiplex PCR, the TCRdb table keeps only in-frame clones and is missing some. The sample yields roughly 120,000 clones, 92% seen once. The study's findings and limits: Only 5 or 6 people who got AZD1222 tested seropositive at baseline.

This chain links TRBV7-2 with TRBJ1-2; D perhaps matches TRBD1 (6 bases). Source: peripheral blood, taken 28 days after the second AZD1222 dose. The receptor was isolated from an adult who received the AZD1222 COVID-19 vaccine. The CDR3 nucleotides are TGTGCCAGCAGCTTCTTTCGGACAGATAACTATGGCTACACCTTC. It specifies CASSFFRTDNYGYTF.